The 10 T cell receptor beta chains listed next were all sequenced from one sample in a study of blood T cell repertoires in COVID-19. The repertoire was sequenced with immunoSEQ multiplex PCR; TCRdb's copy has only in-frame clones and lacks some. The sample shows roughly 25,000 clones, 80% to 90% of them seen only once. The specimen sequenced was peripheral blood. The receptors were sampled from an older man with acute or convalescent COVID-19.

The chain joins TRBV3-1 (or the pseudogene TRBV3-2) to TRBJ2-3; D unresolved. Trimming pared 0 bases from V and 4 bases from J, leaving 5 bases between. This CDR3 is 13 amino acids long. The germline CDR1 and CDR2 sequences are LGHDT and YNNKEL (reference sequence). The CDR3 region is CASSQDRADTQYF. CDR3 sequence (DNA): TGTGCCAGCAGCCAAGATCGGGCAGATACGCAGTATTTT.

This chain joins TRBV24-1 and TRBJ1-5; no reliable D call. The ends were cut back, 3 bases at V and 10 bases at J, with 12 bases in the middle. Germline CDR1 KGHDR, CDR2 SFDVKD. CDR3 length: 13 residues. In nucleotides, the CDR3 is TGTGCCACCAGTGATCCGACTGGCTCCCCCCAGCATTTT. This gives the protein CATSDPTGSPQHF.

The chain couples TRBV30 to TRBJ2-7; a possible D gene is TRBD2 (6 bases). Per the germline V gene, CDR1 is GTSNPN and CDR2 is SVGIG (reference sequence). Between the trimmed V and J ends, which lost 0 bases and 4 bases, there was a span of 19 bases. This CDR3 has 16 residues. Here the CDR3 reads CAWSVPVFGGGYEQYF. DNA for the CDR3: TGTGCCTGGAGTGTACCGGTCTTTGGTGGGGGGTACGAGCAGTACTTC. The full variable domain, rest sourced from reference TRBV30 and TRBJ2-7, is SQTIHQWPATLVQPVGSPLSLECTVEGTSNPNLYWYRQAAGRGLQLLFYSVGIGQISSEVPQNLSASRPQDRQFILSSKKLLLSDSGFYLCAWSVPVFGGGYEQYFGPGTRLTVT.

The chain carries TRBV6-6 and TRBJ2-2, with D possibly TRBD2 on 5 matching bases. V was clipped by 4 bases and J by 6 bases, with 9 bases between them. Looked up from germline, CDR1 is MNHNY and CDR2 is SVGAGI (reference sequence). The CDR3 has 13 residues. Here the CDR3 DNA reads TGTGCCAGCAGTTCGGACTGGTCCGGGGAGCTGTTTTTT. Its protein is CASSSDWSGELFF.

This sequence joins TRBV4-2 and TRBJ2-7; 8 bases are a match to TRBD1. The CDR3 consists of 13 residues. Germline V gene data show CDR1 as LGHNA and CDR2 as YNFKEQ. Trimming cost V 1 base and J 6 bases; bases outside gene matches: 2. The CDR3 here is CASSQVGTGEQYF. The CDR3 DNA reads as TGTGCCAGCAGCCAAGTCGGGACAGGCGAGCAGTACTTC.

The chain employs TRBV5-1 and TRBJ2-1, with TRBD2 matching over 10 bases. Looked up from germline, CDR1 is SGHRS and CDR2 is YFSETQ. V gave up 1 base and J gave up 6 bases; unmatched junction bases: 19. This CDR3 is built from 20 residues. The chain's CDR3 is CASSLTPTSGHATPLNEQFF. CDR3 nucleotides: TGCGCCAGCAGCTTGACTCCGACTAGCGGGCACGCGACCCCCCTCAATGAGCAGTTCTTC.

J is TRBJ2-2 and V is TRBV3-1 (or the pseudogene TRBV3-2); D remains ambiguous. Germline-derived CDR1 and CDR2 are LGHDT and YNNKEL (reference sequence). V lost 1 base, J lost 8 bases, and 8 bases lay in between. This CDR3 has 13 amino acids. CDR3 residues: CASSQVRSGELFF. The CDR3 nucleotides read TGTGCCAGCAGCCAAGTTCGGTCGGGGGAGCTGTTTTTT.

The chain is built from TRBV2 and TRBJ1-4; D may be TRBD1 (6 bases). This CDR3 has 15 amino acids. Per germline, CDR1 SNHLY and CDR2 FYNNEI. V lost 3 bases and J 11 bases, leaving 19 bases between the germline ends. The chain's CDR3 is CASSEDSSQRGKLFF. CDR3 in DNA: TGTGCCAGCAGTGAGGACAGCTCTCAACGGGGCAAACTGTTTTTT.

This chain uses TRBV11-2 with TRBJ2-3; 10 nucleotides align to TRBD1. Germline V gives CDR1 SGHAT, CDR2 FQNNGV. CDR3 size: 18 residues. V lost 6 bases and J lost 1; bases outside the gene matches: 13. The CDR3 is CASSYTTFGTGGTDTQYF. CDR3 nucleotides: TGTGCCAGCAGTTATACAACCTTCGGGACAGGGGGCACAGATACGCAGTATTTT.

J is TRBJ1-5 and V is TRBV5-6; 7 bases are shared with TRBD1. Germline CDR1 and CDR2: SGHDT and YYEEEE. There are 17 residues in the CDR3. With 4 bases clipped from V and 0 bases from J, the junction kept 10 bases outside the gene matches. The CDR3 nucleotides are TGTGCCAGCAGCGGTTACAGGGGAGGAAATAGCAATCAGCCCCAGCATTTT. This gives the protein CASSGYRGGNSNQPQHF.